The count of the clone carrying this TCR beta chain is one. The protocol was immunoSEQ multiplex PCR, while the TCRdb copy is restricted to in-frame clones and leaves out a portion. Of more than 30,000 clones listed, 89% are singletons. These data belong to a study of lymphopenia after photon versus proton radiotherapy. Germline loops: CDR1 SGDLS, CDR2 YYNGEE. This CDR3 contains 15 residues. Trimming stripped 0 bases from V and 4 bases from J, with 13 bases between. The source material was peripheral blood, sampled from a patient treated with proton-based radiotherapy. This receptor was identified in a woman in her seventies with pancreatic cancer. Some clones in this sample may be carry-over from other donors' samples. The gene calls are TRBV9 and TRBJ1-1; no clear D. The CDR3 reads CASSVVTNSATEAFF. The CDR3 DNA reads TGTGCCAGCAGCGTAGTAACAAATAGTGCCACTGAAGCTTTCTTT.